The present T cell receptor (beta chain) was sequenced within a study of T cell responses to AZD1222 COVID-19 vaccine. General study findings and limits: Sampling captured repertoires only after the peak T cell response. Spike-specific TCR breadth and depth were elevated following two AZD1222 doses. Only five to seven individuals given AZD1222 were seropositive at baseline.

Comments on this clone: Its antigen is currently unknown.

Libraries were prepared by immunoSEQ multiplex PCR; TCRdb keeps only in-frame clonotypes and omits some of them. This table holds more than 60,000 clones, roughly 90% found once. The CDR3 runs 11 residues. V lost 2 bases, J lost 7 bases, and 3 bases lay in between. CDR1 and CDR2 from the germline V gene are LGHDT and YNNKEL (reference sequence). The rearrangement links TRBV3-1 (or the pseudogene TRBV3-2) to TRBJ2-1; D is unresolved. The input for sequencing was peripheral blood, taken on day 0 of AZD1222 vaccination. The TCR sequence derives from an adult in good health. CDR3 sequence reads: CASSQFNEQFF. CDR3 DNA: TGTGCCAGCAGCCAATTTAATGAGCAGTTCTTC.